The clone carrying this TCR beta chain has more than one count but fewer than ten. The antigen is not known. The data belong to a study of beta chain features in type 1 diabetes. The authors reverse transcribed all of the isolated RNA, so sequencing captured expressed TCRB transcripts. Using immunoSEQ multiplex PCR, the repertoire was profiled, and TCRdb retains in-frame clones only, with some absent. The table records 240,000 or so clones, around 21% of them present only once. This CDR3 has 14 residues. The germline gives CDR1 SGHTA, CDR2 FQGNSA. V lost 1 base to trimming and J lost 2 bases, with 7 bases between them. Around 0.12 L of blood, on average, came from one heparinised draw per donor. Once sorted, every population was more than 95% pure. Study conclusions and caveats: VDJ junctions sequenced from type 1 diabetes patients showed fewer insertions and more deletions. A potential influence of HLA type upon TCRB rearrangement remained unresolved herein. Moderate yet significant TCRB CDR3 shortening was seen in Type 1 diabetes patients in all four CD4+ subsets.

This chain uses TRBV7-2 with TRBJ2-3; tentative D call: TRBD2 (5 bases). Sequenced: naive CD4+ T cells from blood. The source of this sequence is a woman between 35 and 50 years old with type 1 diabetes. DNA for the CDR3: TGTGCCAGCAGCTTAGGCGACTACACAGATACGCAGTATTTT. It is translated as CASSLGDYTDTQYF.